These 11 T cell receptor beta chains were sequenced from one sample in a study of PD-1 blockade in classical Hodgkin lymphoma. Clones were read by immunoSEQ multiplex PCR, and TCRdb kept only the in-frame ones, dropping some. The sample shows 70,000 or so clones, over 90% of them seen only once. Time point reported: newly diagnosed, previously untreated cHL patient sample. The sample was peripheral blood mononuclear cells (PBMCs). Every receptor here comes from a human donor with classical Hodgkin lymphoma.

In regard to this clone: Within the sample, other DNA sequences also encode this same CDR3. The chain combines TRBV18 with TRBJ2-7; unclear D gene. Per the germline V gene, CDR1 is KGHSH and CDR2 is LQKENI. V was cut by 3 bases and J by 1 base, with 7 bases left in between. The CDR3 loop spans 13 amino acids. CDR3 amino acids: CASSPATSYEQYF. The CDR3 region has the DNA TGTGCCAGCTCACCCGCCACTTCCTACGAGCAGTACTTC.

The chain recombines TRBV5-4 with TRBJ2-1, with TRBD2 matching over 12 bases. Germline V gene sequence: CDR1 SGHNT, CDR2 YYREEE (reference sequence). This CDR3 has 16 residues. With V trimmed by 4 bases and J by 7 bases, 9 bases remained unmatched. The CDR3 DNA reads TGTGCCAGCAGCGCAGCTAGCGGGAGGGGTATAAATGAGCAGTTCTTC. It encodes CASSAASGRGINEQFF.

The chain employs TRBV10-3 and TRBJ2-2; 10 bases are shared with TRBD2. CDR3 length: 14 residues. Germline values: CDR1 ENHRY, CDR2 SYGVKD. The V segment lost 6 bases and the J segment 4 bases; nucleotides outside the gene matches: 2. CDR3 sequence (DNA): TGTGCCATCAGACTAGCGGGAACCACCGGGGAGCTGTTTTTT. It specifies CAIRLAGTTGELFF.

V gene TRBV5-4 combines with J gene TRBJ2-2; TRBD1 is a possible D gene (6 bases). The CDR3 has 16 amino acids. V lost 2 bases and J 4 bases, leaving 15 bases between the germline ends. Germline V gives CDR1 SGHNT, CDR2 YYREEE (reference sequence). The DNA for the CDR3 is TGTGCCAGCAGCTTAGCAGGGGTTCTTGGCACCGGGGAGCTGTTTTTT. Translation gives CASSLAGVLGTGELFF.

CDR3 loop: CASSPGLLNYGYTF. The DNA for the CDR3 is TGCGCCAGCAGCCCGGGGCTCCTTAACTATGGCTACACCTTC. This chain uses TRBV4-1 with TRBJ1-2; maybe TRBD1 (5 bases). Trimming cost V 4 bases and J 1 base, with 10 bases left between them. The CDR3 has 14 residues. The germline V gene encodes CDR1 MGHRA and CDR2 YSYEKL.

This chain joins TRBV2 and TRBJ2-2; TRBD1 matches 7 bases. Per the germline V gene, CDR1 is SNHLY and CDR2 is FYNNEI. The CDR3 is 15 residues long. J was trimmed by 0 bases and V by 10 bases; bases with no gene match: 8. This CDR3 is CATIKDRTNTGELFF. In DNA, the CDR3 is TGTGCCACCATAAAGGACAGGACGAACACCGGGGAGCTGTTTTTT.

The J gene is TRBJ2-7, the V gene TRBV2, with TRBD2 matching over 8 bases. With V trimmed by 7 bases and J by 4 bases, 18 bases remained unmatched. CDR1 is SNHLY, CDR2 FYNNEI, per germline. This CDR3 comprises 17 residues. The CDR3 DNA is TGTGCCAGCACCAAATTCCCCCCGGGACTAGGCCATTACGAGCAGTACTTC. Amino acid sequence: CASTKFPPGLGHYEQYF.

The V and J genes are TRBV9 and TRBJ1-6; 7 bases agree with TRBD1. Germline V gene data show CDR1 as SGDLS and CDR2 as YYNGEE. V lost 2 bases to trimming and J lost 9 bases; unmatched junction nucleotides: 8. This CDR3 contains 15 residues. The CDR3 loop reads CASSVGDSDTSPLHF. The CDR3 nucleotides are TGTGCCAGCAGCGTTGGGGACAGTGACACTTCACCCCTCCACTTT. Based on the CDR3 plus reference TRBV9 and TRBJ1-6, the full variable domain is DSGVTQTPKHLITATGQRVTLRCSPRSGDLSVYWYQQSLDQGLQFLIQYYNGEERAKGNILERFSAQQFPDLHSELNLSSLELGDSALYFCASSVGDSDTSPLHFGNGTRLTVT.

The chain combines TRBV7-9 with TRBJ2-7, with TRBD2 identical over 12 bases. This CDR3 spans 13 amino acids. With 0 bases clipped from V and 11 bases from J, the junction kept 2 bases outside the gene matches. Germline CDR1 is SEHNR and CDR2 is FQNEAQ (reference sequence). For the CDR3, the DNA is TGTGCCAGCAGCTTAGCGACTAGCGGGAGAAAGTACTTC. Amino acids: CASSLATSGRKYF.

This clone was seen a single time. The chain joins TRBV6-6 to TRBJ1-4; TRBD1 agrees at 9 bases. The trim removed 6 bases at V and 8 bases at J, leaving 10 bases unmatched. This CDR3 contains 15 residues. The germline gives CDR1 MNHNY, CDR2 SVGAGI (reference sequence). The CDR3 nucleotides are TGTGCCAGCAGCCCCGAACAGGGGGCTTGGGAAAAACTGTTTTTT. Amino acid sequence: CASSPEQGAWEKLFF.

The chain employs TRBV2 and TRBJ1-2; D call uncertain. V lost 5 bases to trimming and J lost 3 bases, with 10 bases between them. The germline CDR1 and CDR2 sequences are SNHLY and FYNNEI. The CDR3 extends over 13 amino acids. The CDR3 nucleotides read TGTGCCAGCAGTCGAGACATCTACTATGGCTACACCTTC. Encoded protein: CASSRDIYYGYTF.